Listed below are T cell receptor beta chains from one sample, sequenced in a study of T cell responses to AZD1222 COVID-19 vaccine. This table comes from immunoSEQ multiplex PCR, and its TCRdb copy is limited to in-frame clones, with some not included. This table holds around 150,000 clones, around nine tenths found once. The sample in question was peripheral blood, obtained on day 0 of AZD1222 vaccination. The receptors here all came from an adult in good health. CDR3s include the opening cysteine and the closing phenylalanine or tryptophan. A D gene is named only where the DNA matches it firmly.

TRBJ2-5 TRBV7-6 . 15 CASSKDEGRVGTQYF
TRBJ2-5 TRBV3-1/TRBV3-2 . 16 CASSQSFLGPPETQYF
TRBJ2-1 TRBV28 . 14 CASSQIRSYNEQFF
TRBJ1-4 TRBV12-2 . 14 CASRFPPGTEKLFF
TRBJ2-2 TRBV5-1 TRBD2 15 CASSLREGGTGELFF
TRBJ2-2 TRBV28 TRBD2 19 CASSWGRGSGRLNTGELFF
TRBJ1-4 TRBV7-8 . 14 CASSLEGFNEKLFF
TRBJ2-1 TRBV7-7 . 13 CASSSGTINEQFF
TRBJ1-1 TRBV29-1 . 13 CSGRVGVNTEAFF
TRBJ1-6 TRBV15 TRBD1 15 CATSLPGQGNSPLHF
TRBJ2-1 TRBV6-2/TRBV6-3 TRBD2 18 CASSTLILARGNGNEQFF
TRBJ1-5 TRBV24-1 . 13 CATRAQVGLPQHF
TRBJ2-7 TRBV11-1 . 14 CASSLGGSSYEQYF
TRBJ1-2 TRBV7-2 . 13 CASSRGWGDGYTF
TRBJ1-2 TRBV6-2/TRBV6-3 TRBD1 13 CASSRSTGDGYTF
TRBJ1-1 TRBV6-1 . 15 CASSEGEGGGTEAFF
TRBJ1-6 TRBV28 . 15 CASSLPSDGGSPLHF
TRBJ2-1 TRBV19 TRBD2 17 CASSTRTSGSHLNEQFF
TRBJ2-2 TRBV5-4 . 12 CASSWDTGELFF
TRBJ2-2 TRBV14 . 17 CASSPRVATLNTGELFF
TRBJ2-7 TRBV6-1 . 12 CASSEGDYEQYF
TRBJ2-7 TRBV19 TRBD2 17 CASRNRERTSGTYEQYF
TRBJ1-5 TRBV7-8 TRBD1 18 CASSNIPQTGRGGQPQHF
TRBJ1-6 TRBV5-1 . 18 CASMEQSASISYNSPLHF
TRBJ1-2 TRBV20-1 . 10 CSAPQSWYTF
TRBJ1-5 TRBV28 . 13 CASRAGDRQPQHF
TRBJ1-1 TRBV7-3 TRBD1 15 CASSLGQGFITEAFF
TRBJ1-6 TRBV2 TRBD1 14 CASRAGTGVEPLHF
TRBJ2-2 TRBV6-5 . 16 CASSYSGNANTGELFF
TRBJ2-7 TRBV5-4 . 13 CAQRTWSSREQYF
TRBJ1-1 TRBV24-1 TRBD1 14 CAARGQGSTDEAFF
TRBJ2-2 TRBV6-4 . 18 CASSDSPLKGPNTGELFF
TRBJ2-2 TRBV3-1/TRBV3-2 TRBD1 15 CASSPGTDHTGELFF
TRBJ1-3 TRBV6-2/TRBV6-3 . 17 CASSDPPGRPSGNTIYF
TRBJ2-5 TRBV5-1 TRBD2 14 CASMEGGVKETQYF
TRBJ1-1 TRBV5-6 . 12 CASSSQGAEAFF
TRBJ2-1 TRBV29-1 . 15 CSVEDRENRDNEQFF
TRBJ1-2 TRBV4-3 . 13 CASSQEVYGGYTF
TRBJ1-2 TRBV7-3 TRBD1 16 CASSPGTDMSNYGYTF
TRBJ2-1 TRBV30 TRBD2 13 CAWSVGRVNEQFF
TRBJ1-6 TRBV5-6 . 15 CASSTSQGRNSPLHF
TRBJ2-7 TRBV25-1 TRBD1 12 CGTGTGLYEQYF
TRBJ1-1 TRBV6-2/TRBV6-3 . 14 CASSRVGLNTEAFF
TRBJ2-3 TRBV5-1 . 12 CASSPVRDTQYF
TRBJ1-5 TRBV27 TRBD1 16 CASSPHGRGDIQPQHF
TRBJ2-3 TRBV2 TRBD2 18 CASPGGLAGGRGTDTQYF
TRBJ2-1 TRBV7-3 TRBD2 16 CASSFGTSGRGNEQFF
TRBJ1-4 TRBV4-1 . 13 CASNVAVNEKLFF
TRBJ2-2 TRBV30 . 13 CAWSGGVFGELFF
TRBJ1-6 TRBV3-1/TRBV3-2 . 14 CASSRDIYNSPLHF
TRBJ1-2 TRBV19 TRBD1 15 CASSPSSDRGGGYTF
TRBJ1-5 TRBV29-1 . 13 CSVGPEGNQPQHF
TRBJ1-5 TRBV19 . 14 CASTAQGAWGPQHF
TRBJ2-7 TRBV7-2 . 12 CASSLDLYEQYF
TRBJ1-4 TRBV6-2/TRBV6-3 TRBD1 14 CASSRTGENEKLFF
TRBJ2-5 TRBV4-1 . 15 CASSQTPSIQETQYF
TRBJ2-5 TRBV11-2 TRBD2 14 CASSWGLNQETQYF